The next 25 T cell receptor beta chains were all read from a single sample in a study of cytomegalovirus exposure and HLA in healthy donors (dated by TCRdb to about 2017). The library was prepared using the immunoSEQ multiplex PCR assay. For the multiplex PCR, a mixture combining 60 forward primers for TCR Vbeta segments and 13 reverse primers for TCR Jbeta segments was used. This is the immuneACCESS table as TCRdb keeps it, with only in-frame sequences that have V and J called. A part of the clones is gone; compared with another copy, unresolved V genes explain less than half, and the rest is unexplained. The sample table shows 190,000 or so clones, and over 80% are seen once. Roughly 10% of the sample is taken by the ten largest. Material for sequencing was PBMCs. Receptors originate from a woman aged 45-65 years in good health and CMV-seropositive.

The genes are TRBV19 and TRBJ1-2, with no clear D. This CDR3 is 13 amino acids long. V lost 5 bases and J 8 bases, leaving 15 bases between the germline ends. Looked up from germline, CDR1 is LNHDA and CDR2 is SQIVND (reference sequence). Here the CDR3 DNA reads TGTGCCAGTAGTGCCGGCAGAGCGTGGGGCTACACCTTC. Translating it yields CASSAGRAWGYTF.

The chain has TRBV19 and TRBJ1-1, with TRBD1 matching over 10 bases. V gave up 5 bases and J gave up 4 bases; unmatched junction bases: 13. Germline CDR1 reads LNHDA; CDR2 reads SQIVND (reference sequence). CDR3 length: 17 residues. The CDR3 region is CASSPSLGTGVGTEAFF. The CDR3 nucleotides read TGTGCCAGTAGTCCCTCGTTGGGGACAGGGGTAGGCACTGAAGCTTTCTTT.

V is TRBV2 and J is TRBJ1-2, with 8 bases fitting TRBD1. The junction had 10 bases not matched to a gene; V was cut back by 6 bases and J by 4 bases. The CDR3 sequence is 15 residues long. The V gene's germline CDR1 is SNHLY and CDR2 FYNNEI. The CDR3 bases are TGTGCCAGCAGAAAGGGACAGGCCGACTTCTATGGCTACACCTTC. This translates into CASRKGQADFYGYTF.

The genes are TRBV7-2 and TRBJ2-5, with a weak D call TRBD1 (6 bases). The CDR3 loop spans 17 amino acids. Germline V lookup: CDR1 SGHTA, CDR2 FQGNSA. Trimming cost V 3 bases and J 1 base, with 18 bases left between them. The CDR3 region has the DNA TGTGCCAGCAGCTTCTCCGGGTTGTGGGACACCCAAGAGACCCAGTACTTC. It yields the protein CASSFSGLWDTQETQYF.

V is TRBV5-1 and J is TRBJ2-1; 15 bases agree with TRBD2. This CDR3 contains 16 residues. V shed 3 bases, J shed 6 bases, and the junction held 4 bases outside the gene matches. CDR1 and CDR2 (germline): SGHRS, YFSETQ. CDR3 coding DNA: TGCGCCAGCAGCTACGGACTAGCGGGGGGGCTCAATGAGCAGTTCTTC. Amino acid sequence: CASSYGLAGGLNEQFF.

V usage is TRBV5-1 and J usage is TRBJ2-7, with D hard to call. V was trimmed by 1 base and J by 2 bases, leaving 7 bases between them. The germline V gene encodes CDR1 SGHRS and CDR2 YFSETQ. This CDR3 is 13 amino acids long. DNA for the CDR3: TGCGCCAGCAGCTTGTTGGGCACCTACGAGCAGTACTTC. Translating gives CASSLLGTYEQYF.

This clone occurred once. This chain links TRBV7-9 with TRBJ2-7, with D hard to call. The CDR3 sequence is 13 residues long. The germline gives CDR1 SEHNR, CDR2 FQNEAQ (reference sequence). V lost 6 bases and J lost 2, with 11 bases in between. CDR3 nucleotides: TGTGCCAGCAGTAATACGGTTACCTACGAGCAGTACTTC. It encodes CASSNTVTYEQYF.

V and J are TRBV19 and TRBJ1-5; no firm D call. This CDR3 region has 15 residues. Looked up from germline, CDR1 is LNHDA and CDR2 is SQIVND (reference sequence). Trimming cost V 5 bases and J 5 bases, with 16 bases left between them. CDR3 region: CASSSSRVSDQPQHF. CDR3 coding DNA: TGTGCCAGTAGTTCCTCGAGGGTCAGTGATCAGCCCCAGCATTTT.

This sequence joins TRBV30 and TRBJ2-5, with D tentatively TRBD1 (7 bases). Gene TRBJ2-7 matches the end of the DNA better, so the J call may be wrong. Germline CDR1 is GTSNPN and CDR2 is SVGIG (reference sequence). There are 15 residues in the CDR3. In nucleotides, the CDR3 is TGTGCCTGGAGTGGGTACAGGGGAAGGGGGGTCGAGCAGTACTTC. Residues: CAWSGYRGRGVEQYF.

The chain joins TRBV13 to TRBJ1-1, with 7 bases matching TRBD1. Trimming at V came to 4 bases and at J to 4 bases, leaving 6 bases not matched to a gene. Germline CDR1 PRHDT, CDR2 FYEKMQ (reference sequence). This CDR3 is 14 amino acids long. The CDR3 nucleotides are TGTGCCAGCAGCTCAGCAGGGGGAGGCACTGAAGCTTTCTTT. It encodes CASSSAGGGTEAFF. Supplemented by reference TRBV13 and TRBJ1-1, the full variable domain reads AAGVIQSPRHLIKEKRETATLKCYPIPRHDTVYWYQQGPGQDPQFLISFYEKMQSDKGSIPDRFSAQQFSDYHSELNMSSLELGDSALYFCASSSAGGGTEAFFGQGTRLTVV.

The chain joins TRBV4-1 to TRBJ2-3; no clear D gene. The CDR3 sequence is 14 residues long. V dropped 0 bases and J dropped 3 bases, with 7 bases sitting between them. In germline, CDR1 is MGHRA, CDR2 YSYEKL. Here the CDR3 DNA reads TGCGCCAGCAGCCAAGATTCCCCAACAGATACGCAGTATTTT. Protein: CASSQDSPTDTQYF.

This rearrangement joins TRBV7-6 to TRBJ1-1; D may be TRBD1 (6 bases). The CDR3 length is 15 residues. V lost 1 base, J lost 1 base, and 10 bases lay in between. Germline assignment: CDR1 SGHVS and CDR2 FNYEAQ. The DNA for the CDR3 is TGTGCCAGCAGCTTAGGCCCGGGACAGAACACTGAAGCTTTCTTT. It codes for CASSLGPGQNTEAFF.

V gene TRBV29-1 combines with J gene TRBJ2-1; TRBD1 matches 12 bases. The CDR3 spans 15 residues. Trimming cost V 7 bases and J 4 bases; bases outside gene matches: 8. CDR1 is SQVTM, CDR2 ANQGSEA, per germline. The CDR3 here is CSAEGDRGLYNEQFF. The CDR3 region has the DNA TGCAGCGCCGAGGGGGACAGGGGGCTATACAATGAGCAGTTCTTC.

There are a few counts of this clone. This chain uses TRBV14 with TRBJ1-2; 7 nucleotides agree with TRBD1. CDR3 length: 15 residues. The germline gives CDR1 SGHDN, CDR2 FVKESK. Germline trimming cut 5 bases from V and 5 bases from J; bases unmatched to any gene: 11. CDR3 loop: CASSSRQGIAYGYTF. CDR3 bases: TGTGCCAGCAGCTCTCGACAGGGAATCGCGTATGGCTACACCTTC.

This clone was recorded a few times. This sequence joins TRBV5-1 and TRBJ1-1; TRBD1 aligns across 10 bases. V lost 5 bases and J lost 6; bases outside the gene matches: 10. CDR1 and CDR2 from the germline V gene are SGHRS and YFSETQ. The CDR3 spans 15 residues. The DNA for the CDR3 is TGCGCCAGCAGTTGGGACAGGGGATTTGGGGCTGAAGCTTTCTTT. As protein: CASSWDRGFGAEAFF.

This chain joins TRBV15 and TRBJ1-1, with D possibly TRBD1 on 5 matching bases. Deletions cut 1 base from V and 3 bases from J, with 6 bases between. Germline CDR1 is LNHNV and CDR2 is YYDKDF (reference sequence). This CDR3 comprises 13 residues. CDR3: CATSRAGDTEAFF. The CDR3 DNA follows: TGTGCCACCAGCAGAGCGGGGGACACTGAAGCTTTCTTT.

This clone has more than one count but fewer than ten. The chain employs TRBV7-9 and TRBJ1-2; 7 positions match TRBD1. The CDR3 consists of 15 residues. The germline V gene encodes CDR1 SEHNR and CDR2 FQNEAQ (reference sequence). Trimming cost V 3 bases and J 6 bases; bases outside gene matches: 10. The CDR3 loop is CASSFPSTGTNGYTF. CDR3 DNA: TGTGCCAGCAGCTTCCCCTCGACAGGGACGAATGGCTACACCTTC.

For the CDR3, the DNA is TGTGCCAGCAGCCGACAGGGTATGGCAGATACGCAGTATTTT. Protein sequence: CASSRQGMADTQYF. The genes are TRBV11-2 and TRBJ2-3, with 7 bases identical to TRBD1. Germline values: CDR1 SGHAT, CDR2 FQNNGV. The CDR3 covers 14 residues. With V trimmed by 5 bases and J by 4 bases, 6 bases remained unmatched. Supplemented by reference TRBV11-2 and TRBJ2-3, the full variable domain reads EAGVAQSPRYKIIEKRQSVAFWCNPISGHATLYWYQQILGQGPKLLIQFQNNGVVDDSQLPKDRFSAERLKGVDSTLKIQPAKLEDSAVYLCASSRQGMADTQYFGPGTRLTVL.

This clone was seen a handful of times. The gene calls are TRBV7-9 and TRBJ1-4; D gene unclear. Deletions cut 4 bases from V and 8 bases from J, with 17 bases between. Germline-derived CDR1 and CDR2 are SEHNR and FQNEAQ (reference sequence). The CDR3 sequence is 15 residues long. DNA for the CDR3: TGTGCCAGCAGCTCCTACGGGAGGGTTCCCGAAAAACTGTTTTTT. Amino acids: CASSSYGRVPEKLFF.

The chain's CDR3 is CASSQKLGQAQGPQHF. The CDR3 nucleotides read TGCGCCAGCAGCCAAAAGCTGGGCCAGGCTCAGGGGCCCCAGCATTTT. The chain has TRBV4-1 and TRBJ1-5; a weak D match, TRBD1 (5 bases). Trimming cost V 2 bases and J 9 bases, with 20 bases left between them. Germline V gene sequence: CDR1 MGHRA, CDR2 YSYEKL. The CDR3 has 16 amino acids.

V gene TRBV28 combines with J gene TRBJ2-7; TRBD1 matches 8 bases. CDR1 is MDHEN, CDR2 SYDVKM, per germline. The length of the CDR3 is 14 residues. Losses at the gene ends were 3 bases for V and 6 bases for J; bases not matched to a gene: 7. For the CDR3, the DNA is TGTGCCAGCAGTTTCCCCGCGGACAGGGCCGAGCAGTACTTC. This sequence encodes CASSFPADRAEQYF. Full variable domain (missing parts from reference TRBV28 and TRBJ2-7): DVKVTQSSRYLVKRTGEKVFLECVQDMDHENMFWYRQDPGLGLRLIYFSYDVKMKEKGDIPEGYSVSREKKERFSLILESASTNQTSMYLCASSFPADRAEQYFGPGTRLTVT.

CDR3 loop: CAWNRDRDSGNTIYF. CDR3 bases: TGTGCCTGGAACCGGGACAGGGACTCTGGAAACACCATATATTTT. The chain combines TRBV30 with TRBJ1-3; 9 bases fit TRBD1. The germline V gene encodes CDR1 GTSNPN and CDR2 SVGIG (reference sequence). V shed 4 bases, J shed 0 bases, and the junction held 4 bases outside the gene matches. The CDR3 length is 15 residues. Using reference TRBV30 and TRBJ1-3 for the parts outside the CDR3, the full variable domain is SQTIHQWPATLVQPVGSPLSLECTVEGTSNPNLYWYRQAAGRGLQLLFYSVGIGQISSEVPQNLSASRPQDRQFILSSKKLLLSDSGFYLCAWNRDRDSGNTIYFGEGSWLTVV.

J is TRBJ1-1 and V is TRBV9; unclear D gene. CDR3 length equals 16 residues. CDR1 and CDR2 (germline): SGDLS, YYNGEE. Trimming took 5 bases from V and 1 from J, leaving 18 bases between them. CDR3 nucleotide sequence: TGTGCCAGCAGTCCCAGGAAAAGGGAGGGGAACACTGAAGCTTTCTTT. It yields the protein CASSPRKREGNTEAFF.

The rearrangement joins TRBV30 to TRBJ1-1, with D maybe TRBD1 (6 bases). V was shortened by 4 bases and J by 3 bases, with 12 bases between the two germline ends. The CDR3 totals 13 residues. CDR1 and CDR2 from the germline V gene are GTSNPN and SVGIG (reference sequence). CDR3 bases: TGTGCCTGGACTGTAAGACAGGACACTGAAGCTTTCTTT. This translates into CAWTVRQDTEAFF.

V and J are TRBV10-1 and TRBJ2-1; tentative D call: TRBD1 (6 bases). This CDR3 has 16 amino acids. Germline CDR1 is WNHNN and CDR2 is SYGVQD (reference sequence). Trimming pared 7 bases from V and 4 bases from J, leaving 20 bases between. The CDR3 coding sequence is TGCGCCAGCACCTCAGACAGGCTCCCCCCGTACAATGAGCAGTTCTTC. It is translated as CASTSDRLPPYNEQFF.